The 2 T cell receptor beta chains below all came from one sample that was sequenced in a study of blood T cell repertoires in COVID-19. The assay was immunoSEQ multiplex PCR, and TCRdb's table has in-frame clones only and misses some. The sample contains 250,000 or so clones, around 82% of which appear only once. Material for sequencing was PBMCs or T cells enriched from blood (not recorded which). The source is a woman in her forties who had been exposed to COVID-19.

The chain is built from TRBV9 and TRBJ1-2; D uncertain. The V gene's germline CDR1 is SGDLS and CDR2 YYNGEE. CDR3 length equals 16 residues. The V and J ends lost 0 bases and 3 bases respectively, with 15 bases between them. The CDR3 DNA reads TGTGCCAGCAGCGTAGAAAGCCGCCCACCCTACTATGGCTACACCTTC. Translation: CASSVESRPPYYGYTF.

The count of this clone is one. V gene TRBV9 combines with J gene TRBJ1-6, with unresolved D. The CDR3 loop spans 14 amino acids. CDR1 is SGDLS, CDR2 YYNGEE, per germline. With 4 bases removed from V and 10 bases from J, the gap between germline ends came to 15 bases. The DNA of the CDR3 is TGTGCCAGCAGCCCGCCGGGTGGAGAATCACCCCTCCACTTT. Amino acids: CASSPPGGESPLHF.